Below are 19 T cell receptor beta chains sequenced from a single sample in a study of regulatory T cells in long-lasting Graves disease. HTBI primers from iRepertoire and Arm-PCR of CDR3 regions yielded the TCR beta libraries. A single record per CDR3 protein comes from TCRdb applying MiXCR to the multiplex PCR reads. The profile covers 500,000 to 800,000 distinct CDR3 sequences, with about 30% appearing a single time and around 40% taken by the ten largest. Sample time point: persistent/refractory GD, antithyroid drugs over 5 years with positive TRAb. Researchers made the TCR library from RNA that was extracted from PBMCs. Sample: peripheral blood mononuclear cells (PBMCs), taken when the disease was refractory, from a patient treated with antithyroid drugs. The receptors were sampled from a female donor with Graves disease.

The rearrangement links TRBV19 to TRBJ2-2; TRBD2 agrees at 7 bases. CDR3 length equals 19 residues. V gave up 5 bases and J gave up 0 bases; unmatched junction bases: 15. Germline-derived CDR1 and CDR2 are LNHDA and SQIVND (reference sequence). This chain's CDR3 is CASSQWGRGSLTNTGELFF. The CDR3 DNA reads TGTGCCAGTAGTCAGTGGGGGAGGGGAAGCCTCACGAACACCGGGGAGCTGTTTTTT. The entire variable domain, with the rest obtained from reference TRBV19 and TRBJ2-2, is as follows: DGGITQSPKYLFRKEGQNVTLSCEQNLNHDAMYWYRQDPGQGLRLIYYSQIVNDFQKGDIAEGYSVSREKKESFPLTVTSAQKNPTAFYLCASSQWGRGSLTNTGELFFGEGSRLTVL.

V is TRBV29-1 and J is TRBJ1-1; weak D call: TRBD1 (5 bases). The CDR3 is 15 residues long. Germline V gene lookup returns CDR1 SQVTM and CDR2 ANQGSEA. Trimming cost V 6 bases and J 3 bases, with 20 bases left between them. This CDR3 reads CSVPNGGQGDTEAFF. CDR3 nucleotide sequence: TGCAGCGTCCCGAACGGAGGGCAGGGTGACACTGAAGCTTTCTTT.

Ten or more counts support this clonotype. The J gene is TRBJ1-1, the V gene TRBV12-3 or TRBV12-4; D is undetermined. The CDR3 has 12 amino acids. The V end lost 6 bases, the J end lost 9 bases, and 14 bases lay between the germline ends. CDR3 loop: CASSPDGLQAFF. DNA of the CDR3: TGTGCCAGCAGCCCGGACGGATTGCAAGCTTTCTTT.

This chain uses TRBV29-1 with TRBJ2-5; D remains unclear. V lost 3 bases and J 5 bases, leaving 10 bases between the germline ends. CDR1 is SQVTM, CDR2 ANQGSEA, per germline. The CDR3 extends over 12 amino acids. This CDR3 is CSVDEASETQYF. As DNA, the CDR3 is TGCAGCGTTGACGAGGCCTCGGAGACCCAGTACTTC.

This clonotype showed up many times. The chain links TRBV28 to TRBJ1-2; D is ambiguous. V lost 5 bases, J lost 3 bases, and 13 bases lay in between. Germline CDR1 MDHEN, CDR2 SYDVKM. The CDR3 has 14 amino acids. For the CDR3, the DNA is TGTGCCAGCAGTGGACCCCCAGTACACTATGGCTACACCTTC. It specifies CASSGPPVHYGYTF.

The V and J genes are TRBV3-1 and TRBJ2-7; D gene ambiguous. Trimming shortened V by 0 bases and J by 2 bases, and 2 bases separated the two germline ends. The germline V gene has CDR1 LGHDT and CDR2 YNNKEL (reference sequence). The CDR3 is 12 residues long. The CDR3 nucleotides are TGTGCCAGCAGCCAAGAGACCTACGAGCAGTACTTC. The encoded protein is CASSQETYEQYF.

The CDR3 region is CASSQEQTLNYGYTF. Here the CDR3 DNA reads TGTGCCAGCAGCCAAGAACAGACTCTTAACTATGGCTACACCTTC. The rearrangement links TRBV28 to TRBJ1-2; no clear D gene. The CDR3 is 15 amino acids. The V end was cut by 6 bases, the J end by 1 base, with 15 bases between. The V gene's germline CDR1 is MDHEN and CDR2 SYDVKM.

V gene TRBV11-2 combines with J gene TRBJ2-2; 7 bases align to TRBD2. Germline V gene sequence: CDR1 SGHAT, CDR2 FQNNGV. Trimming cost V 4 bases and J 4 bases; bases outside gene matches: 6. CDR3 length: 15 amino acids. In DNA, the CDR3 is TGTGCCAGCAGCTCAGTTGCGGGAGCCACCGGGGAGCTGTTTTTT. As protein: CASSSVAGATGELFF.

This chain connects TRBV12-3 or TRBV12-4 to TRBJ2-5, with 10 bases that match TRBD2. The J call is in doubt because the DNA end fits TRBJ2-1 better. CDR3 length equals 15 residues. The CDR3 region has the DNA TGTGCCAGCAGTTTAGGGTCTAGCGGGAGAAATGAGCAGTTCTTC. This sequence encodes CASSLGSSGRNEQFF.

The rearrangement joins TRBV3-1 to TRBJ2-2; possibly TRBD1 for D (6 bases). V lost 2 bases and J 4 bases, leaving 11 bases between the germline ends. The CDR3 is made up of 15 amino acids. CDR1 and CDR2 from the germline V gene are LGHDT and YNNKEL (reference sequence). CDR3 coding DNA: TGTGCCAGCAGCCAAAGAACAGGGACCACCGGGGAGCTGTTTTTT. Its translation: CASSQRTGTTGELFF.

This clonotype has only a few counts. This sequence may be a read error, since a much larger clone differs from it by one base. The V call is TRBV2, the J call TRBJ1-1; D gene unclear. Germline V lookup: CDR1 SNHLY, CDR2 FYNNEI. The CDR3 totals 13 residues. CDR3 nucleotide sequence: TGTGCCAGCGTCCTCAGCGGTAACACTGGAGCTTTCTTT. Its translation: CASVLSGNTGAFF.

The J gene is TRBJ2-1, the V gene TRBV20-1, with D perhaps being TRBD1 or TRBD2 (6 bases each). CDR1 and CDR2 (germline): DFQATT, SNEGSKA (reference sequence). The CDR3 has 13 residues. With 7 bases removed from V and 5 bases from J, the gap between germline ends came to 15 bases. The CDR3 DNA sequence: TGCAGTGGGGTCGGGGGCAAGCACAATGAGCAGTTCTTC. It translates to CSGVGGKHNEQFF.

Note on this clonotype: One junction end does not reproduce the germline sequence, and a read error may be involved. This rearrangement joins TRBV7-6 to TRBJ1-4; D not certain. This CDR3 spans 12 amino acids. Germline V gene lookup returns CDR1 SGHVS and CDR2 FNYEAQ. The CDR3 DNA follows: TGTGCCAGCAGCCCATCGGTGGGAAAACTGTCTTTT. Protein: CASSPSVGKLSF.

J is TRBJ2-2 and V is TRBV11-2, with 8 nucleotides matching TRBD2. J was trimmed by 3 bases and V by 4 bases; bases with no gene match: 4. The CDR3 has 15 residues. From germline, CDR1 is SGHAT and CDR2 FQNNGV. As DNA, the CDR3 is TGTGCCAGCAGCTCTAGCGGGTCTTACACCGGGGAGCTGTTTTTT. This sequence encodes CASSSSGSYTGELFF.

In its sample, this clonotype was seen a few times. The chain employs TRBV12-3 or TRBV12-4 and TRBJ2-5; TRBD1 might be the D (6 bases). There are 14 residues in the CDR3. V lost 7 bases and J 1 base, leaving 13 bases between the germline ends. CDR3 protein: CASTQTGTQETQYF. CDR3 DNA sequence: TGTGCCAGCACCCAGACAGGAACCCAAGAGACCCAGTACTTC.

CDR3 sequence reads: CASSDETPLHF. The DNA for the CDR3 is TGTGCCAGCAGTGATGAGACACCCCTCCACTTT. The rearrangement uses TRBV6-1 and TRBJ1-6, with unresolved D. CDR3 length: 11 amino acids. Trimming took off 3 bases at V and 11 bases at J, with 5 bases between the two ends. Germline loops: CDR1 MNHNS, CDR2 SASEGT.

V gene TRBV6-1 combines with J gene TRBJ2-7, with 9 bases fitting TRBD1. Germline CDR1 and CDR2: MNHNS and SASEGT. The CDR3 runs to 14 residues. The V segment lost 4 bases and the J segment 6 bases; nucleotides outside the gene matches: 7. CDR3 residues: CASSVSQGAGEQYF. The CDR3 bases are TGTGCCAGCAGTGTATCACAGGGGGCTGGCGAGCAGTACTTC.

This clonotype was observed many times. V and J are TRBV2 and TRBJ1-4; 8 nucleotides align to TRBD1. The CDR3 covers 13 residues. The trim removed 6 bases at V and 7 bases at J, leaving 4 bases unmatched. The V gene's germline CDR1 is SNHLY and CDR2 FYNNEI. The CDR3 sequence is CASSDRGPEKLFF. Written as DNA, the CDR3 is TGTGCCAGCAGCGACAGGGGTCCTGAAAAACTGTTTTTT.

This clonotype has only a few counts. The chain recombines TRBV2 with TRBJ1-6, with D perhaps matching TRBD1 (6 bases). This CDR3 contains 15 residues. With 7 bases removed from V and 10 bases from J, the gap between germline ends came to 20 bases. Germline V gene data show CDR1 as SNHLY and CDR2 as FYNNEI. CDR3 amino acids: CASTKGGAVGSPLHF. As DNA, the CDR3 is TGTGCCAGCACTAAAGGGGGGGCGGTCGGGTCACCCCTCCACTTT.